Listed below are T cell receptor beta chains from one sample, sequenced in a study of blood T cell repertoires in COVID-19. This table comes from immunoSEQ multiplex PCR, and its TCRdb copy is limited to in-frame clones, with some not included. The sample lists over 200,000 clones, about 90% occurring once. Sequenced sample: PBMCs or T cells enriched from blood (not recorded which). These TCRs come from a man in his thirties or forties who had recovered from COVID-19. CDR3s include the opening cysteine and the closing phenylalanine or tryptophan. The order of the fields is clone size, V gene, D gene, J gene, CDR3 DNA, CDR3 protein. D genes are given only for firm matches. Size tells how often a clone was seen (once, few, many) or the class of an expanded clone, and some rows leave it out.

.	TRBV29-1	.	TRBJ2-7	TGCAGCGCCCTCGTCAGCTACGAGCAGTACTTC	CSALVSYEQYF
.	TRBV18	.	TRBJ2-2	TGTGCCAGCTCACCACCGGGTGGGCAGCTAAGGAGGGAGCTGTTTTTT	CASSPPGGQLRRELFF
.	TRBV4-1	TRBD2	TRBJ2-5	TGCGCCAGCAGCCCTCCTAGGGGAGCGGGGGAGACCCAGTACTTC	CASSPPRGAGETQYF
.	TRBV6-2/TRBV6-3	.	TRBJ1-5	TGTGCCAGCAGTTACGGGGGTTTACGGGACTACAATCAGCCCCAGCATTTT	CASSYGGLRDYNQPQHF
.	TRBV24-1	.	TRBJ2-1	TGTGCCACCGGGGCGGAGGGTAACAATGAGCAGTTCTTC	CATGAEGNNEQFF
.	TRBV5-1	TRBD1	TRBJ1-1	TGCGCCAGCAGCTTGCTAGGACAGGGAGACACTGAAGCTTTCTTT	CASSLLGQGDTEAFF
.	TRBV18	TRBD1	TRBJ2-1	TGTGCCAGCTCCCCTGGGACAGGTCCTAGGGGTGAGCAGTTCTTC	CASSPGTGPRGEQFF
.	TRBV3-1/TRBV3-2	.	TRBJ1-2	TGTGCCAGCAGCCAAGAACAGCTATATGGCTACACCTTC	CASSQEQLYGYTF
.	TRBV19	.	TRBJ1-2	TGTGCCAGTAGCGATCGGGGGAACTATGGCTACACCTTC	CASSDRGNYGYTF
.	TRBV19	.	TRBJ1-1	TGTGCCAGTAGTAGCCGCCTGGGACATCCTGAAGCTTTCTTT	CASSSRLGHPEAFF
.	TRBV29-1	TRBD2	TRBJ2-6	TGCAGCGTTGAAGAATGGGGGGGAAGCTCTGGGGCCAACGTCCTGACTTTC	CSVEEWGGSSGANVLTF
.	TRBV25-1	.	TRBJ1-5	TGTGCCAGCAGTGGAAGCCGGGGGGAGCCCCAGCATTTT	CASSGSRGEPQHF
.	TRBV29-1	TRBD2	TRBJ2-2	TGCAGCGTTGAGGCGAGCGGGAGCCGGACCGGGGAGCTGTTTTTT	CSVEASGSRTGELFF
.	TRBV24-1	.	TRBJ1-1	TGTGCCACCAGTGTGGGGGGGCAAGGCACTGAAGCTTTCTTT	CATSVGGQGTEAFF
once	TRBV2	.	TRBJ2-5	TGTGCCAGCAGTGATGACAGAGAGACCCAGTACTTC	CASSDDRETQYF
.	TRBV9	.	TRBJ1-4	TGTGCCAGCAGCCCCAGCGGGACAATTAGCCATGAAAAACTGTTTTTT	CASSPSGTISHEKLFF
.	TRBV6-6	.	TRBJ1-5	TGTGCCACAAGAGACAGGCACATACAGCCCCAGCATTTT	CATRDRHIQPQHF
once	TRBV19	TRBD1	TRBJ2-4	TGTGCCAGTAGTATGGGACCGGGACAGGGTTTCGCCAAAAACATTCAGTACTTC	CASSMGPGQGFAKNIQYF
.	TRBV5-4	TRBD2	TRBJ2-3	TGTGCCAGCAGGCCCGCGGGGGGGCCGGGAGATACGCAGTATTTT	CASRPAGGPGDTQYF
few	TRBV18	.	TRBJ1-1	TGTGCCAGCTCACCAGGCAGGGGCGATGGAACCGAAGCTTTCTTT	CASSPGRGDGTEAFF
.	TRBV7-9	TRBD2	TRBJ2-3	TGTGCCAGCAGCTCCGGGAGGACAGATACGCAGTATTTT	CASSSGRTDTQYF
.	TRBV6-2/TRBV6-3	TRBD2	TRBJ2-7	TGTGCCAGCAGTTACTCGACCGGTCGGGAGGCCTTAACATCCTACGAGCAGTACTTC	CASSYSTGREALTSYEQYF
.	TRBV23-1	.	TRBJ1-2	TGCGCCAGCAGTCAACGTCCAAGGACAGCCAGGCGAGTAAGTGGCTACACCTTC	CASSQRPRTARRVSGYTF
.	TRBV5-8	.	TRBJ2-1	TGTGCCAGCAGCTTGAGGCAGGCCTCCTACAATGAGCAGTTCTTC	CASSLRQASYNEQFF
.	TRBV20-1	.	TRBJ2-7	TGCAGTGCTAGTGCGGGAAAGCTCTACGAGCAGTACTTC	CSASAGKLYEQYF
.	TRBV11-1	.	TRBJ1-4	TGTGCCAGCAGCCCAAAAGGGACAACCGAAAAACTGTTTTTT	CASSPKGTTEKLFF
.	TRBV19	.	TRBJ2-2	TGTGCCAGTAGTATAGGGAGGAAGGCCGGGGAGCTGTTTTTT	CASSIGRKAGELFF
.	TRBV11-2	TRBD1	TRBJ2-4	TGTGCCAGCAGCTTAGATCTCACAGGGGCCCTGCCCTTAGCCAAAAACATTCAGTACTTC	CASSLDLTGALPLAKNIQYF
.	TRBV10-3	.	TRBJ2-2	TGTGCCATCAGAACTAACACCGGGGAGCTGTTTTTT	CAIRTNTGELFF
.	TRBV5-1	.	TRBJ2-6	TGCGCCAGCAGTTGGCAACCCGCCTCTGGGGCCAACGTCCTGACTTTC	CASSWQPASGANVLTF
.	TRBV12-3/TRBV12-4	TRBD1	TRBJ1-2	TGTGCCAGCAGTCCGACAGGGGTCTGGGGCTACACCTTC	CASSPTGVWGYTF
.	TRBV5-4	.	TRBJ2-1	TGTGCCAGCAGCTTGGCTGGCGGAATCGAGCAGTTCTTC	CASSLAGGIEQFF
.	TRBV20-1	.	TRBJ2-2	TGCAGTGCTAGTCGAGCGGATAGGAACACCGGGGAGCTGTTTTTT	CSASRADRNTGELFF
.	TRBV11-2	TRBD1	TRBJ1-1	TGTGCCAGCAGCCCAAGGACAGGGGGGAACACTGAAGCTTTCTTT	CASSPRTGGNTEAFF
.	TRBV15	.	TRBJ1-3	TGTGCCACCAGCAGAGATCCGGGATTCTCTGGAAACACCATATATTTT	CATSRDPGFSGNTIYF
.	TRBV29-1	.	TRBJ1-4	TGCAGCGTTGTGATCTCTCGGGATGAAAAACTGTTTTTT	CSVVISRDEKLFF
.	TRBV19	.	TRBJ1-5	TGTGCCAGTAGTATCGGGGTTCGGGGGGCAGGTGGCAATCAGCCCCAGCATTTT	CASSIGVRGAGGNQPQHF
.	TRBV27	.	TRBJ1-6	TGTGCCAGCAGTTCGAGGGACATCAGCCGCTATAATTCACCCCTCCACTTT	CASSSRDISRYNSPLHF
.	TRBV4-3	.	TRBJ1-2	TGCGCCAGCAGCCAATTTGTTTCGGGAGCCACACGCTATGGCTACACCTTC	CASSQFVSGATRYGYTF
.	TRBV28	.	TRBJ1-5	TGTGCCAGCAGTCCGCCAGGTTATAGCAATCAGCCCCAGCATTTT	CASSPPGYSNQPQHF